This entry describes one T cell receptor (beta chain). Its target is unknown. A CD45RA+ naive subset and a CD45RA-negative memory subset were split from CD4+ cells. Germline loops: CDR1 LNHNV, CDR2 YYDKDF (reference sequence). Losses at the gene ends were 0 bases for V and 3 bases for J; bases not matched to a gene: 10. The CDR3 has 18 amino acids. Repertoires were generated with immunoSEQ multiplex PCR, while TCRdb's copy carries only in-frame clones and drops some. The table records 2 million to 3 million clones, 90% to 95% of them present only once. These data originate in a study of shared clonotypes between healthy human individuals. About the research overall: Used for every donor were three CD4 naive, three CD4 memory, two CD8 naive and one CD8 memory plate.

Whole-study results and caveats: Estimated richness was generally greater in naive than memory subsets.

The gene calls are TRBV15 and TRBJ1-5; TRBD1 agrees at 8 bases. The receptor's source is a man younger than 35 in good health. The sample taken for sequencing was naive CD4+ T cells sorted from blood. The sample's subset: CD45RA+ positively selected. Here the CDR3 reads CATSRDYPPTGDNQPQHF. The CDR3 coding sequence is TGTGCCACCAGCAGAGATTATCCTCCGACAGGGGACAATCAGCCCCAGCATTTT.